The clone carrying this T cell receptor beta chain was picked up many times. Its antigen is still unknown. The data derive from a study of spatial heterogeneity in lung cancer. Study summary: There were consistently more beta-chain sequences detected than alpha-chain sequences.

The presence of a unique molecular identifier marked each TCR cDNA molecule. Using its own MiXCR run on the 5' RACE reads, TCRdb lists one record per CDR3 protein. The sample has about 7,000 distinct CDR3 sequences, 10% to 15% seen once. This sample's time point: sample taken at primary tumor resection. Unsorted whole RNA from tumor, nontumor lung or frozen PBMC underwent sequencing. Study-wide points: Expanded intratumoral alpha and beta TCR counts tracked tumor mutation counts. The estimated TCR-seq coverage of tumor T cells amounted to approximately 7.3% when looking at alpha chains and 13% to 15% when looking at beta chains.

This receptor was identified in a male donor with early-stage non-small cell lung cancer. The source material was lung tumor tissue, sampled at surgery.

The CDR3 spells CASSFFVGPYEQYF. The CDR3, as DNA: TGTGCCAGCAGTTTTTTTGTGGGACCCTACGAGCAGTACTTC. This rearrangement joins TRBV7-8 to TRBJ2-7; either TRBD1 or TRBD2 may supply D (5 bases each). Germline V gene lookup returns CDR1 SGHVS and CDR2 FQNEAQ. This CDR3 is 14 amino acids long. V was pared by 6 bases and J by 2 bases, with 14 bases between.